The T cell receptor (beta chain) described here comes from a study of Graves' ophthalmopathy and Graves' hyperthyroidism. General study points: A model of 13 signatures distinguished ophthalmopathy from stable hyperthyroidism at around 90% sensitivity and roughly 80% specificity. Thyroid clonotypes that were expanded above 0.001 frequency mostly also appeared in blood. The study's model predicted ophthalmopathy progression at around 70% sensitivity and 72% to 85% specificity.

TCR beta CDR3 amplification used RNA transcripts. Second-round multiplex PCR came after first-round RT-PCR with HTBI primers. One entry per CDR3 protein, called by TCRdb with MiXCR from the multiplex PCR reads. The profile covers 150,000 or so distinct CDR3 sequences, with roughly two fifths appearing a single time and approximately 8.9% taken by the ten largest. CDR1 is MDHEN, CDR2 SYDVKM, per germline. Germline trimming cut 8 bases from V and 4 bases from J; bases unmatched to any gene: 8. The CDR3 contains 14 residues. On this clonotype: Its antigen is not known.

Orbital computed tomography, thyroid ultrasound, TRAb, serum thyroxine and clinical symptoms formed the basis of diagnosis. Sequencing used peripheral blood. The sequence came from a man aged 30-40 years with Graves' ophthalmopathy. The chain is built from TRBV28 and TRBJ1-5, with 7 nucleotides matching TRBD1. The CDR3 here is CASLGTALNQPQHF. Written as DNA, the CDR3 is TGTGCCAGCCTAGGGACAGCGCTTAATCAGCCCCAGCATTTT.